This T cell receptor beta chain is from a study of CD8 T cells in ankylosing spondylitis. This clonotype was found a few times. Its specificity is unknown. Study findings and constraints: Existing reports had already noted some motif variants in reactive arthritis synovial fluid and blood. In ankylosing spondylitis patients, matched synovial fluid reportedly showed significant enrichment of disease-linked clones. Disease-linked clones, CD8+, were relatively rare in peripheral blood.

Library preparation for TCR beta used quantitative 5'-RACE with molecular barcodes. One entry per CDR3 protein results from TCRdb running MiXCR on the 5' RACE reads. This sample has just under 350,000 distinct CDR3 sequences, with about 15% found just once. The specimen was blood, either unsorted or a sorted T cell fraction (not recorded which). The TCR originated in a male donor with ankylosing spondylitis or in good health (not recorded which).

CDR3 in amino acids: CSVDDLLNTEAFF. Written as DNA, the CDR3 is TGCAGCGTTGACGACTTACTGAACACTGAAGCTTTCTTT. The chain has TRBV29-1 and TRBJ1-1; D is uncertain. V was trimmed by 3 bases and J by 0 bases, leaving 8 bases between them. Germline V lookup: CDR1 SQVTM, CDR2 ANQGSEA. The CDR3 covers 13 residues.